This TCR beta chain was sequenced for a study of sequential checkpoint blockade in melanoma. For the study at large: After both sequences, patients received maintenance nivolumab. Matched biopsies came pretreatment and at week 13 for some 22 patients. Broader study findings: T-cell fraction and clonality followed PD-L1 and CD8+ counts, not mutational load. Pretreatment TIL clonality tracked with response in the nivolumab-first arm.

Some clones are missing from TCRdb's copy, which holds only in-frame ones; the method was immunoSEQ multiplex PCR. The sample includes 3,000 or so clones, about 19% of them seen just once. Treatment meaning: randomized to nivolumab then ipilimumab (arm A) or the reverse (arm B). The CDR3 runs 14 residues. Per germline, CDR1 SGHNT and CDR2 YENEEA. Trimming removed 0 bases at V and 8 bases at J, with 13 bases between. This clone came up many times. Its specificity is unknown. The rearrangement joins TRBV11-3 to TRBJ1-2, with D possibly matching TRBD1 (5 bases). The TCR comes from a human donor with melanoma. The sample was tumor tissue (inferred from file names), taken from a patient given nivolumab and ipilimumab in sequence. As DNA, the CDR3 is TGTGCCAGCAGCTTAGATCGGGGGGACGGCGGCTACACCTTC. This codes for CASSLDRGDGGYTF.